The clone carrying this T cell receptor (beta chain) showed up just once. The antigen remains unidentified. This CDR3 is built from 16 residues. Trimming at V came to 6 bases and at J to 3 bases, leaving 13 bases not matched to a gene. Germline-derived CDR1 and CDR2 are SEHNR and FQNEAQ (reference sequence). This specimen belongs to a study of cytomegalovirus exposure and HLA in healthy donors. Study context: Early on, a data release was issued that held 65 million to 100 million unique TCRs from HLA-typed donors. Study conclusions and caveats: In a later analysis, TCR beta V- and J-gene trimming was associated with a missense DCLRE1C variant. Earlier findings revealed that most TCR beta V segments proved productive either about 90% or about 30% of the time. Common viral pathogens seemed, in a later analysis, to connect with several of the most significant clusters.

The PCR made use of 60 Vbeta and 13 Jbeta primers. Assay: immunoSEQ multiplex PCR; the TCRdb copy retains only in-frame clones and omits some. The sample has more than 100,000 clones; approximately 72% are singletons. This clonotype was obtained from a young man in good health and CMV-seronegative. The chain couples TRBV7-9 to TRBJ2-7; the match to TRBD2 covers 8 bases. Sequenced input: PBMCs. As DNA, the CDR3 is TGTGCCAGCAGTCCAACCCTCCGGGGGACTAGCTACGAGCAGTACTTC. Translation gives CASSPTLRGTSYEQYF. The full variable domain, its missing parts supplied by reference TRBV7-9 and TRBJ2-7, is DTGVSQNPRHKITKRGQNVTFRCDPISEHNRLYWYRQTLGQGPEFLTYFQNEAQLEKSRLLSDRFSAERPKGSFSTLEIQRTEQGDSAMYLCASSPTLRGTSYEQYFGPGTRLTVT.